Detailed here is one T cell receptor (beta chain). Its specificity is not known. Healthy individuals who donated bone marrow served as the donors. The CDR3 extends over 19 amino acids. Germline assignment: CDR1 SNHLY and CDR2 FYNNEI. Trimming removed 2 bases from V and 2 bases from J, with 24 bases in between. This sample stems from a study of cytomegalovirus exposure and HLA in healthy donors. Study in general: Earlier findings included some 120 million unique TCR beta sequences obtained from 150 million to 200 million T cells. Study outcomes and limitations: TCR beta chains associated with HLA were, in a later analysis, more clonally expanded than equally common others.

The PCR contained 60 Vbeta and 13 Jbeta primers. In the original workflow: Unique TCR beta chains totaled 65 million to 95 million in a later count, with some 10 million of them shared. Using immunoSEQ multiplex PCR, the repertoire was profiled, and TCRdb retains in-frame clones only, with some absent. That table is the source of V, J and clone size, and D and trimming were worked out from the DNA. This repertoire shows 150,000 to 200,000 clones, 65% to 80% found once; its top ten account for roughly 0.99%. The source is a woman aged 40 to 50 in good health and CMV-seronegative. Material: PBMCs. The J gene is TRBJ2-5, the V gene TRBV2; D is possibly TRBD1 (6 bases). The CDR3 coding sequence is TGTGCCAGCAGTGAAAACGGACAGCTGAGCTTTTCGTTACAAGAGACCCAGTACTTC. Its protein product is CASSENGQLSFSLQETQYF.